The next 24 T cell receptor beta chains were all read from a single sample in a study of T-cell reconstitution after alpha-beta-depleted transplantation in children. TCRbeta library preparation incorporated unique molecular identifiers. TCRdb re-derived calls from the PCR reads in MiXCR, one entry per CDR3 protein. The top ten clones hold roughly an eighth of a sample with about 70,000 distinct CDR3 sequences, roughly a tenth of them seen once. Here the sequenced sample was PBMCs, taken before TCRalphabeta/CD19-depleted stem cell transplant. All receptors derive from a boy younger than 18 with acute myeloid leukemia, due to receive a stem cell transplant.

In its sample, this clonotype was seen many times. The rearrangement uses TRBV28 and TRBJ1-5, with D unclear. The CDR3 is made up of 11 amino acids. V lost 2 bases to trimming and J lost 9 bases, with 5 bases between them. Germline CDR1 reads MDHEN; CDR2 reads SYDVKM. The CDR3 spells CASSLRGPQHF. The CDR3 DNA is TGTGCCAGCAGTTTAAGAGGGCCCCAGCATTTT.

J is TRBJ2-1 and V is TRBV29-1; no clear D gene. CDR3 length: 12 residues. Germline CDR1 SQVTM, CDR2 ANQGSEA. Trimming left V 2 bases short and J 8 bases short, with 10 bases between. As DNA, the CDR3 is TGCAGCGTTGAACCCTTTAATGATGAGCAGTTCTTC. Translation gives CSVEPFNDEQFF.

This clonotype appeared many times. The chain has TRBV19 and TRBJ2-1; possibly TRBD2 for D (5 bases). Looked up from germline, CDR1 is LNHDA and CDR2 is SQIVND (reference sequence). CDR3 length equals 14 residues. Trimming pared 6 bases from V and 4 bases from J, leaving 13 bases between. The CDR3 DNA follows: TGTGCCAGTAGGGACTCTAAGAAGTACAATGAGCAGTTCTTC. Its protein is CASRDSKKYNEQFF.

About this clonotype: A much larger clone lies a single base off, so this may be a read error. The chain links TRBV5-1 to TRBJ2-7; D may be TRBD2 (6 bases). The CDR3 consists of 15 residues. Germline CDR1 is SGHRS and CDR2 is YFSETQ. The CDR3 loop is CASSLEPSVNYDQYF. The CDR3 DNA follows: TGCGCCAGCAGCTTGGAGCCTAGCGTTAACTACGATCAGTACTTC.

This clonotype was recorded many times. This chain joins TRBV7-8 and TRBJ2-7; 7 positions match TRBD1. Germline V gene sequence: CDR1 SGHVS, CDR2 FQNEAQ. Germline trimming cut 5 bases from V and 1 base from J; bases unmatched to any gene: 14. CDR3 length equals 17 residues. The CDR3 DNA sequence: TGTGCCAGCAGCCAGAGACAGGGAAAGAGAGGATCCTACGAGCAGTACGTC. Its translation: CASSQRQGKRGSYEQYV.

This clonotype was seen more than once but under ten times. The chain recombines TRBV11-2 with TRBJ1-1; 7 nucleotides match TRBD1. V shed 5 bases and J 10 bases; nucleotides not matched to a gene: 7. The CDR3 contains 12 residues. Germline V lookup: CDR1 SGHAT, CDR2 FQNNGV. Here the CDR3 reads CASSTGAFRAFF. The CDR3 DNA reads TGTGCCAGCAGCACAGGGGCATTCAGAGCTTTCTTT. Filled out from reference TRBV11-2 and TRBJ1-1, the complete variable domain reads EAGVAQSPRYKIIEKRQSVAFWCNPISGHATLYWYQQILGQGPKLLIQFQNNGVVDDSQLPKDRFSAERLKGVDSTLKIQPAKLEDSAVYLCASSTGAFRAFFGQGTRLTVV.

The sample holds many counts of this clonotype. Here the CDR3 reads CATQRVGEREQYV. CDR3 DNA sequence: TGTGCCACCCAAAGGGTGGGAGAGAGGGAGCAGTACGTC. The chain couples TRBV6-5 to TRBJ2-7, with D possibly matching TRBD2 (5 bases). Germline V CDR1 and CDR2: MNHEY, SVGAGI. V was shortened by 10 bases and J by 7 bases, with 20 bases between the two germline ends. The CDR3 spans 13 residues.

DNA for the CDR3: TGTGCCAGCAGACGGACGGTAAACACTGAAGCTTTCTTT. Translation: CASRRTVNTEAFF. The J gene is TRBJ1-1, the V gene TRBV7-6; D uncertain. The CDR3 runs to 13 residues. V was clipped by 6 bases and J by 2 bases, with 10 bases between them. Germline V gene sequence: CDR1 SGHVS, CDR2 FNYEAQ.

This clonotype was found a few times. The gene calls are TRBV15 and TRBJ1-1; 7 positions match TRBD1. Germline V lookup: CDR1 LNHNV, CDR2 YYDKDF (reference sequence). V shed 3 bases, J shed 0 bases, and the junction held 4 bases outside the gene matches. This CDR3 is 15 amino acids long. CDR3 in amino acids: CATSSLTGLNTEAFF. The CDR3 coding sequence is TGTGCCACCAGCAGCTTGACAGGGTTGAACACTGAAGCTTTCTTT.

Concerning this clonotype itself: One base away lies a much larger clone, so this may be a sequencing read error. The chain combines TRBV3-1 with TRBJ1-3; unclear D gene. This CDR3 comprises 17 residues. Germline CDR1 reads LGHDT; CDR2 reads YNNKEL (reference sequence). The CDR3 reads CASCQVHSIISGNTIYF. DNA of the CDR3: TGTGCCAGCTGCCAAGTCCACAGTATAATCTCTGGAAACACCATATATTTT.

This clonotype was recorded many times. V is TRBV7-2 and J is TRBJ1-1; a weak D match, TRBD1 (5 bases). With 5 bases removed from V and 5 bases from J, the gap between germline ends came to 12 bases. The V gene's germline CDR1 is SGHTA and CDR2 FQGNSA. This CDR3 has 13 amino acids. The CDR3 nucleotides are TGTGCCAGCAGCGCCGACAGAGGGACTGAAGCTTTCTTT. This codes for CASSADRGTEAFF.

This clonotype has a count of ten or more. This chain connects TRBV24-1 to TRBJ2-3; 11 nucleotides align to TRBD2. Per germline, CDR1 KGHDR and CDR2 SFDVKD. The CDR3 extends over 16 amino acids. The ends lost 3 bases at V and 2 bases at J; junction bases unmatched: 3. CDR3 region: CATSDPTSGITDTQYF. CDR3 coding DNA: TGTGCCACCAGTGATCCGACTAGCGGGATCACAGATACGCAGTATTTT.

This clonotype was seen at least ten times. The genes are TRBV25-1 and TRBJ2-1; a possible D gene is TRBD2 (5 bases). The CDR3 extends over 15 amino acids. V lost 8 bases to trimming and J lost 3 bases, with 17 bases between them. Germline V CDR1 and CDR2: MGHDK, SYGVNS. The CDR3 loop is CASEGWIGIYNEQFF. The CDR3 DNA reads TGTGCCAGCGAGGGTTGGATCGGGATCTACAATGAGCAGTTCTTC.

This clonotype appeared many times. The rearrangement uses TRBV12-3 or TRBV12-4 and TRBJ2-5; D unclear. Trimming took off 3 bases at V and 1 base at J, with 6 bases between the two ends. The CDR3 loop spans 13 amino acids. CDR3 in amino acids: CASSFELQETQYF. The DNA of the CDR3 is TGTGCCAGCAGTTTTGAACTCCAAGAGACCCAGTACTTC.

This clonotype was recorded many times. The chain carries TRBV12-3 or TRBV12-4 and TRBJ1-1; D is unclear. CDR3 size: 13 residues. V was cut by 6 bases and J by 4 bases, with 12 bases left in between. The CDR3, as DNA: TGTGCCAGCAGCCTGAACTGGGGCACTGAAGCTTTCTTT. Its translation: CASSLNWGTEAFF.

This clonotype came up many times. This chain connects TRBV7-2 to TRBJ2-7; 8 nucleotides align to TRBD1. The CDR3 totals 16 residues. CDR1 SGHTA and CDR2 FQGNSA come from the germline V gene. J lost 10 bases, V lost 2 bases, and 16 bases had no gene match. CDR3 protein: CASSLSRGQVRNLQYF. DNA for the CDR3: TGTGCCAGCAGCTTATCCCGGGGACAGGTCCGAAACTTACAGTACTTC.

The rearrangement links TRBV7-9 to TRBJ2-7; 7 positions match TRBD2. This CDR3 contains 14 residues. V lost 5 bases, J lost 7 bases, and 11 bases stayed unmatched. Germline-derived CDR1 and CDR2 are SEHNR and FQNEAQ (reference sequence). The CDR3 loop reads CASSPAGASSEQYF. The CDR3 coding sequence is TGTGCCAGCAGCCCGGCGGGAGCCTCTTCTGAGCAGTACTTC.

This clonotype was found many times. V and J are TRBV27 and TRBJ1-5; 9 nucleotides match TRBD1. V shed 2 bases, J shed 3 bases, and the junction held 2 bases outside the gene matches. From germline, CDR1 is MNHEY and CDR2 SMNVEV (reference sequence). CDR3 length equals 15 residues. CDR3 sequence: CASSLGQGNNQPQHF. The CDR3 DNA sequence: TGTGCCAGCAGTTTAGGACAGGGGAACAATCAGCCCCAGCATTTT.

This clonotype has just a few counts. The chain links TRBV5-1 to TRBJ2-5, with a possible D match to TRBD2 (7 bases). Deletions cut 3 bases from V and 3 bases from J, with 30 bases between. From germline, CDR1 is SGHRS and CDR2 YFSETQ. The CDR3 consists of 20 residues. CDR3 protein: CASSSSPGGPHKAQEETQYF. CDR3 in DNA: TGCGCCAGCAGCTCTTCTCCGGGGGGCCCCCACAAAGCCCAGGAAGAGACCCAGTACTTC.

This clonotype appeared many times. This chain connects TRBV7-2 to TRBJ1-6, with TRBD1 matching 8 bases. From germline, CDR1 is SGHTA and CDR2 FQGNSA. This CDR3 has 18 amino acids. J gave up 8 bases and V 1 base, and 13 bases lay outside the gene matches. DNA for the CDR3: TGTGCCAGCAGCTTAGTGCTCTTGAGGCAGGGGGCAGATTCACCCCTCCACTTT. It encodes CASSLVLLRQGADSPLHF.

The sample holds many counts of this clonotype. The V gene is TRBV20-1, the J gene TRBJ2-7; D may be TRBD2 (5 bases). There are 12 residues in the CDR3. Germline V gives CDR1 DFQATT, CDR2 SNEGSKA (reference sequence). Trimming pared 5 bases from V and 0 bases from J, leaving 8 bases between. The CDR3 here is CSARGPSYEQYF. CDR3 coding DNA: TGCAGTGCTCGCGGGCCCTCCTACGAGCAGTACTTC.

There are many counts of this clonotype. The V call is TRBV20-1, the J call TRBJ2-2, with a possible D match to TRBD2 (5 bases). V was cut by 4 bases and J by 0 bases, with 9 bases left in between. CDR1 and CDR2 (germline): DFQATT, SNEGSKA (reference sequence). The CDR3 loop spans 14 amino acids. The CDR3 sequence: CSAIAGANTGELFF. The CDR3 nucleotides are TGCAGTGCTATTGCGGGCGCGAACACCGGGGAGCTGTTTTTT.

The genes are TRBV28 and TRBJ1-1, with 7 bases lining up with TRBD1. With V trimmed by 6 bases and J by 4 bases, 14 bases remained unmatched. The CDR3 spans 16 residues. Germline CDR1 reads MDHEN; CDR2 reads SYDVKM. The CDR3 here is CASRAGQPFSGTEAFF. In DNA form, the CDR3 reads TGTGCCAGCAGAGCGGGACAGCCCTTTAGTGGCACTGAAGCTTTCTTT.

This clonotype occurred many times. The chain employs TRBV28 and TRBJ1-2; possibly TRBD1 for D (6 bases). The CDR3 has 14 residues. Trimming took off 7 bases at V and 6 bases at J, with 18 bases between the two ends. Germline V gives CDR1 MDHEN, CDR2 SYDVKM. CDR3 residues: CASNPRGASDGYTF. The CDR3 DNA sequence: TGTGCCAGCAACCCGAGGGGGGCTTCGGATGGCTACACCTTC.